What follows are 3 T cell receptor beta chains derived from one specimen sequenced in a study of T cell repertoires in cytomegalovirus infection (dated by TCRdb to about 2019). The run used an Illumina HiSeq 1500. Clones were called with MiXCR by TCRdb after fastp trimmed the public reads at Q25, and only in-frame beta chains were retained. Rows with one shared CDR3 protein collapse into an entry with the most common genes and DNA. Counted in this sample were about 490,000 distinct CDR3 sequences; approximately 15% of them appeared once. The ten most abundant clones make up more than 20% of the sample. Sequencing input: CD8+ T cells from PBMCs. The source of these receptors is a human donor in good health (CMV status not recorded). Some clones in this sample may be carry-over from other donors' samples.

On this clonotype itself: A much larger clone differs from this one at a single base, so this may be a read error. The V call is TRBV7-3, the J call TRBJ2-7; TRBD2 is a possible D gene (5 bases). Trimming shortened V by 5 bases and J by 9 bases, and 17 bases separated the two germline ends. Germline loops: CDR1 SGHTA, CDR2 FQGTGA. This CDR3 comprises 13 residues. CDR3 in DNA: TGTGCCAGCAGCATGAGGGCAAGGGTTCCGCAGTACTTC. Its translation: CASSMRARVPQYF.

As for this clonotype: Since a much larger clone is just one base distant, this may be a read error. The chain recombines TRBV28 with TRBJ2-7, with 8 bases that match TRBD2. From germline, CDR1 is MDHEN and CDR2 SYDVKM. The CDR3 is 16 amino acids. CDR3 sequence reads: CARSSPRAGGVYEQYF. The CDR3 bases are TGTGCCAGAAGTTCTCCCAGGGCGGGAGGAGTCTACGAGCAGTACTTC.

This clonotype was seen a handful of times. The V gene is TRBV11-2, the J gene TRBJ1-1; D may be TRBD1 (5 bases). CDR1 is SGHAT and CDR2 is FQNNGV in the germline V gene. V was clipped by 5 bases and J by 4 bases, with 17 bases between them. This CDR3 region has 15 residues. DNA of the CDR3: TGTGCCAGCAGCATTCTCCGGGGCCAAGGCACTGAAGCTTTCTTT. Its translation: CASSILRGQGTEAFF.